This T cell receptor beta chain was sequenced in a study of T cells in Graves' hyperthyroidism and ophthalmopathy (dated by TCRdb to between 2019 and 2020). Turning to the overall study: Peripheral blood was sampled at the time of initial diagnosis, prior to any treatment. A discovery cohort of roughly 96 patients, 43 with Graves' ophthalmopathy and more than 55 with stable Graves' hyperthyroidism, was used to find distinguishing TCR V-J signatures. An independent validation cohort of around 19 hyperthyroidism patients and approximately 15 patients who later progressed to ophthalmopathy tested prospective prediction of ophthalmopathy. The 90 or so discovery patients were randomly split 7:3 into training and test sets. In addition, the study compared T-cell repertoires in thyroid tissue and in blood from about 6 Graves' hyperthyroidism patients. After sampling, hyperthyroidism patients received methimazole starting at 30 mg daily, and ophthalmopathy patients received high-dose intravenous methylprednisolone. According to the paper, TCR Vbeta CDR3 sequencing was carried out on 135 peripheral blood samples, which came from 40 to 45 ophthalmopathy, about 75 hyperthyroidism and about 17 progressor patients.

The study at large found these results: Most expanded thyroid clonotypes (frequency above 0.001) were also detected in blood, suggesting blood repertoires may reflect thyroid immune responses. In validation, progression to ophthalmopathy was predicted by the model with roughly 71% sensitivity and 72% to 80% specificity, a median of about 6.8 months before onset. Ophthalmopathy was separated from stable hyperthyroidism by a 13 V-J signature model, with around 90% sensitivity and roughly 84% specificity obtained in cross-validation and 80%/75% obtained in testing. Sample size was not statistically predetermined, and blinding of investigators to group allocation was not performed.

At least ten counts were recorded for this clonotype. It lacks a known antigen. No base-level quality is on record; no much larger clone is a single base apart. The TCR beta CDR3 regions were amplified from the RNA transcripts. The first round of RT-PCR for the TCR CDR3 was performed with the HTBI primer set and the Qiagen OneStep RT-PCR kit. Libraries were constructed in a second round of multiplex PCR, after which size selection and purification were performed. Sequencing of the libraries was done on an Illumina HiSeq2000 using paired-end 100 bp reads. Per the source publication's procedure: Raw data were processed with SOAPnuke, discarding reads with adapters, uncalled bases, mean Phred below 15, or no exact constant-primer or identifier match. COPE v1.2.5 was used to merge high-quality paired reads, and clonotypes were defined as unique nucleotide sequences. MiTCR v1.1 was used to align the clonotypes against IMGT TRBV, TRBD and TRBJ reference segments. The analysis included only V-J combinations with a frequency above 0.0001, which together covered 98% to 99.2% of the repertoires. A TCS score was defined as the ratio between F50 (clonal expansion) and ExV (chaos), using BLOSUM62-based TCRdist between CDR3 peptides within each V-J. Welch's t-statistics and random forest reduced several hundred V-J features to 13, which were used in a naive Bayes classifier (R e1071). TCRdb trimmed the raw reads at Q25, called clones with MiXCR and kept productive beta chains. Every CDR3 protein is listed once, alongside the most common genes and DNA of its rows. These V and J calls are TCRdb output, not the study's own analysis. This sample holds approximately 640,000 distinct CDR3 sequences; 16% were observed only once. The ten largest clones add up to less than 4.5% of the sample.

A patient counted as having stable Graves' hyperthyroidism if no progression to ophthalmopathy occurred over 18 months of follow-up. The hyperthyroidism patients were between 18 and 65 years old and newly diagnosed, with a disease duration of less than 2 months. Exclusion was applied to patients with uncontrolled infections, other autoimmune diseases, pregnancy or lactation. Diagnoses were established on the basis of clinical symptoms, serum thyroxine and TRAb, thyroid ultrasound, and orbital computed tomography. PBMCs were separated from approximately 10 ml of fresh peripheral blood using Ficoll-Paque density gradient centrifugation. Total RNA was extracted with Trizol reagent, and quality was checked on an Agilent 2100 Bioanalyzer. The specimen sequenced was blood. This clonotype originated in a woman in her 30s with Graves' hyperthyroidism.

The nucleotide sequence is TGTGCCAGCAAGGAGGGAACAGCAAACTATGGCTACACCTTC. Translation gives CASKEGTANYGYTF. Here the chain combines TRBV2 and TRBJ1-2, with no confidently assigned D gene. The CDR3 spans 14 residues, from the cysteine through the phenylalanine. Only the CDR3 portion is preserved as DNA: 42 bases, with reading frame beginning at the first base. Taken from the germline V gene, the CDR1 and CDR2 loops are SNHLY and FYNNEI. The V end loses 7 bases and the J end loses 2 bases, and a stretch of 14 bases separates them.